This is a list of T cell receptor beta chains from one sample in a study of OX40 agonist ivuxolimab in advanced cancers. Profiled with immunoSEQ multiplex PCR; TCRdb holds only in-frame clones, not every one. Of tens of thousands of clones listed, approximately 86% were seen once; the top ten hold around 3.8%. The sample was CD4+ or CD8+ T cells sorted from blood, taken in a trial of the OX40 agonist ivuxolimab. These receptors all stem from an adult with an advanced solid tumor such as melanoma, head and neck, liver or kidney cancer. CDR3s include the opening cysteine and the closing phenylalanine or tryptophan. The order of the fields is J gene, CDR3 length, V gene, clone size, D gene, CDR3 DNA, CDR3 protein. The D gene is left open where the match is weak. Clone size appears in some rows only: once, few, many, or a class for an expanded clone.

TRBJ1-4,12,TRBV28,NA,NA,TGTGCCAGCAGTTTAAAAGGGGAAAAACTGTTTTTT,CASSLKGEKLFF
TRBJ1-4,16,TRBV4-1,NA,TRBD1,TGTGCCAGCGGAAACAGGGGGCTAGGGACTAATGAAAAACTGTTTTTT,CASGNRGLGTNEKLFF
TRBJ2-5,17,TRBV9,NA,NA,TGTGCCAGCAGCGTAGAATTGGGCGGGACGTACCAAGAGACCCAGTACTTC,CASSVELGGTYQETQYF
TRBJ2-3,13,TRBV14,NA,NA,TGTGCCAGCAGCCAAAGCGCGCGTGGTACGCAGTATTTT,CASSQSARGTQYF
TRBJ2-7,12,TRBV28,NA,NA,TGTGCCAGCAGGCTGGAGGAGGGCGAGCAGTACTTC,CASRLEEGEQYF
TRBJ2-7,15,TRBV11-3,NA,NA,TGTGCCAGCAGCTTATGGCGGGACAGATCGCTCGAGCAGTACTTC,CASSLWRDRSLEQYF
TRBJ1-3,14,TRBV19,few,NA,TGTGCCAGTAAACCAGGGGCCTCTGGAAACACCATATATTTT,CASKPGASGNTIYF
TRBJ1-6,14,TRBV30,NA,TRBD1,TGTGCCTGGAGCACTGGGACAGCTAATTCACCCCTCCACTTT,CAWSTGTANSPLHF
TRBJ2-1,14,TRBV7-2,NA,NA,TGTGCCAGCAGCTTAGAGGGGAGGCAAAATGAGCAGTTCTTC,CASSLEGRQNEQFF
TRBJ2-7,14,TRBV27,NA,NA,TGTGCCAGCAGCACTGGGCGGAGGTATGGCGAGCAGTACTTC,CASSTGRRYGEQYF
TRBJ2-1,12,TRBV19,few,TRBD1,TGTGCCAGTGGACAGGCTTACAATGAGCAGTTCTTC,CASGQAYNEQFF
TRBJ2-3,13,TRBV7-2,NA,NA,TGTGCCAGCAGCTTAAAGAGCACAGATACGCAGTATTTT,CASSLKSTDTQYF
TRBJ2-3,15,TRBV4-2,NA,NA,TGTGCCAGCAGCCCGGGGGATGCGAGGACAGATACGCAGTATTTT,CASSPGDARTDTQYF
TRBJ2-1,16,TRBV9,NA,NA,TGTGCCAGCAGCGTAGTCTCGGGGGGCCCCTACAATGAGCAGTTCTTC,CASSVVSGGPYNEQFF
TRBJ2-3,15,TRBV5-1,NA,TRBD1,TGCGCCAGCAGCTTGGGACAGGGGCGTGGGGATACGCAGTATTTT,CASSLGQGRGDTQYF
TRBJ2-1,17,TRBV4-1,NA,NA,TGCGCCAGCAGCCAAGGGGCTAGCCTTTCCCGTATCAATGAGCAGTTCTTC,CASSQGASLSRINEQFF
TRBJ1-2,15,TRBV25-1,NA,NA,TGTGCCAGCAGTGATGGTATGTCAGGGATCTATGGCTACACCTTC,CASSDGMSGIYGYTF
TRBJ1-6,14,TRBV29-1,NA,TRBD1,TGCAGCGCCCAGGACAGGGCCAATAATTCGCCCCTCCACTTT,CSAQDRANNSPLHF
TRBJ2-7,12,TRBV28,NA,NA,TGTGCCAGCAGCAACATGATACACGAGCAGTACTTC,CASSNMIHEQYF
TRBJ2-4,13,TRBV12-5,few,NA,TGTGCTAGTGGGCCGGGGTCCAAAAACATTCAGTACTTC,CASGPGSKNIQYF
TRBJ2-5,15,TRBV7-9,NA,TRBD1,TGTGCCAGCAGACTCCGGGACAGCTTCGGGGAGACCCAGTACTTC,CASRLRDSFGETQYF
TRBJ2-4,11,TRBV7-2,NA,NA,TGTGCCAGCAGCTTGGGGCCACTTCAGTACTTC,CASSLGPLQYF
TRBJ1-2,14,TRBV5-5,NA,NA,TGTGCCAGCAGCAGGGGCCCCCGGGACTATGGCTACACCTTC,CASSRGPRDYGYTF
TRBJ1-1,16,TRBV15,NA,NA,TGTGCCACCAGCAGAGATAAGCCACTGGGGCCCACTGAAGCTTTCTTT,CATSRDKPLGPTEAFF
TRBJ1-2,16,TRBV11-2,NA,TRBD1,TGTGCCAGCAGCTTAGAATGGGACAGGGTCTCTCGTGGCTACACCTTC,CASSLEWDRVSRGYTF
TRBJ2-3,16,TRBV15,NA,TRBD1,TGTGCCACCAGCTTCGGGGGCAGGGGGCTGTCAGATACGCAGTATTTT,CATSFGGRGLSDTQYF
TRBJ2-1,15,TRBV2,NA,TRBD2,TGTGCCAGCCGTAGCGGGACGAGCTCCTACAATGAGCAGTTCTTC,CASRSGTSSYNEQFF
TRBJ2-7,14,TRBV5-1,NA,NA,TGCGCCAGCAGCTTGGCCGGTCAGGAGGGCGAGCAGTACTTC,CASSLAGQEGEQYF
TRBJ1-5,11,TRBV12-5,NA,NA,TGTGCTAGTGGTTTGGGACAGTCCCAGCATTTT,CASGLGQSQHF
TRBJ2-3,18,TRBV18,NA,TRBD1,TGTGCCAGCTCGCCGCGCGGGACAGGGCCCACTAGCACAGATACGCAGTATTTT,CASSPRGTGPTSTDTQYF
TRBJ2-6,15,TRBV7-2,NA,NA,TGTGCCAGCAGCCCACAGGACTCTGGGGCCAACGTCCTGACTTTC,CASSPQDSGANVLTF
TRBJ2-2,16,TRBV7-2,NA,TRBD2,TGTGCCAGCAGCGAACTAGCGGGGGTCAACACCGGGGAGCTGTTTTTT,CASSELAGVNTGELFF
TRBJ2-3,14,TRBV5-1,NA,NA,TGCGCCAGCAGCTTAACGGAACCCACAGATACGCAGTATTTT,CASSLTEPTDTQYF
TRBJ2-2,13,TRBV7-6,NA,NA,TGTGCCAGCAGTTCTATATCAACCGGGGAGCTGTTTTTT,CASSSISTGELFF
TRBJ1-1,11,TRBV20-1,NA,NA,TGCAGTGCTAGAGCCAGGACGGTGGCTTTCTTT,CSARARTVAFF
TRBJ1-5,14,TRBV12-2,NA,NA,TGTGCAAGTCGCCCGTGGGGCAGGGATCAGCCCCAGCATTTT,CASRPWGRDQPQHF
TRBJ1-1,15,TRBV4-2,NA,NA,TGTGCCAGCAGCCGGGCGGGAGTTCTGAACACTGAAGCTTTCTTT,CASSRAGVLNTEAFF
TRBJ1-1,13,TRBV6-4,NA,NA,TGTGCCAGCAATAAGCAGGGGAGCACTGAAGCTTTCTTT,CASNKQGSTEAFF